The 9 T cell receptor beta chains below all came from one sample that was sequenced in a study of T cells in Graves' hyperthyroidism and ophthalmopathy. Researchers took RNA transcripts and amplified the TCR beta CDR3 regions from them. Initially, a first-round RT-PCR of the TCR CDR3 employed the HTBI primer set. TCRdb itself ran the multiplex PCR reads through MiXCR, one entry per CDR3 protein. The sample shows roughly 98,000 distinct CDR3 sequences, 35% to 45% of them seen only once. The specimen was peripheral blood or thyroid tissue (not recorded which). These receptors were obtained from a woman under 40 with Graves' hyperthyroidism.

The table lists this clonotype with many counts. J is TRBJ1-6 and V is TRBV2, with 7 nucleotides matching TRBD1. The CDR3 consists of 15 residues. Germline V gene lookup returns CDR1 SNHLY and CDR2 FYNNEI. The junction had 9 bases not matched to a gene; V was cut back by 5 bases and J by 8 bases. For the CDR3, the DNA is TGTGCCAGCAGTAAACAGACAGGGAAAGATTCACCCCTCCACTTT. It specifies CASSKQTGKDSPLHF. Full variable domain (missing parts from reference TRBV2 and TRBJ1-6): EPEVTQTPSHQVTQMGQEVILRCVPISNHLYFYWYRQILGQKVEFLVSFYNNEISEKSEIFDDQFSVERPDGSNFTLKIRSTKLEDSAMYFCASSKQTGKDSPLHFGNGTRLTVT.

For this clonotype: The junction differs from germline at one of its ends, possibly a read error. The gene calls are TRBV12-3 or TRBV12-4 and TRBJ2-6; D is perhaps TRBD1 or TRBD2 (5 bases each). The CDR3 totals 12 residues. The CDR3 sequence is CASSLGVNVLTF. CDR3 sequence (DNA): TGTGCCAGCAGTTTGGGGGTCAACGTCCTGACTTTC.

Remarks on this clonotype: A read error is possible here, since a much larger clone lies one base away. As the CDR3 is not closed by the conserved phenylalanine or tryptophan, this likely results from a read error. The rearrangement joins TRBV7-8 to TRBJ2-3; D is ambiguous. The CDR3 length is 12 residues. CDR1 SGHVS and CDR2 FQNEAQ come from the germline V gene. V was cut by 4 bases and J by 6 bases, with 8 bases left in between. CDR3 residues: CASSSLGDTQYL. DNA for the CDR3: TGTGCCAGCAGCTCACTCGGGGATACGCAGTATCTT.

The J gene is TRBJ2-3, the V gene TRBV7-8; D not resolved. CDR1 SGHVS and CDR2 FQNEAQ come from the germline V gene. Trimming took off 1 base at V and 2 bases at J, with 4 bases between the two ends. CDR3 length: 13 residues. This CDR3 is CASSLELTDTQYF. In nucleotides, the CDR3 is TGTGCCAGCAGCTTAGAGCTCACAGATACGCAGTATTTT.

The rearrangement uses TRBV7-9 and TRBJ2-5; 7 bases are shared with TRBD1. The CDR3 consists of 14 residues. Looked up from germline, CDR1 is SEHNR and CDR2 is FQNEAQ (reference sequence). Germline trimming cut 11 bases from V and 2 bases from J; bases unmatched to any gene: 11. The CDR3 DNA follows: TGTGCCGGTTCATTCAGGGGGTCACAAGAGACCCAGTACTTC. Residues: CAGSFRGSQETQYF.

This clonotype occurred many times. V usage is TRBV27 and J usage is TRBJ1-2; D may be TRBD1 (6 bases). Trimming pared 5 bases from V and 0 bases from J, leaving 7 bases between. The CDR3 has 13 amino acids. CDR1 is MNHEY, CDR2 SMNVEV, per germline (reference sequence). CDR3 sequence: CASSRTANYGYTF. The CDR3 nucleotides are TGTGCCAGCAGTAGGACAGCTAACTATGGCTACACCTTC.

The chain is built from TRBV7-9 and TRBJ2-5; TRBD2 agrees at 10 bases. Germline CDR1 SEHNR, CDR2 FQNEAQ (reference sequence). V shed 5 bases and J 5 bases; nucleotides not matched to a gene: 8. The CDR3 has 15 residues. CDR3 amino acids: CASSPPPGLAETQYF. CDR3 in DNA: TGTGCCAGCAGCCCCCCCCCGGGACTAGCGGAGACCCAGTACTTC.

In regard to this clonotype: The CDR3 end shows no conserved phenylalanine or tryptophan, and so a read error is likely. The chain joins TRBV24-1 to TRBJ1-1, with 9 bases lining up with TRBD1. The V gene's germline CDR1 is KGHDR and CDR2 SFDVKD. J was trimmed by 1 base and V by 3 bases; bases with no gene match: 2. This CDR3 spans 15 amino acids. Written as DNA, the CDR3 is TGTGCCACCAGTGATCCGGGACAGGGGAACACTGAAGCTTTCACT. Translated: CATSDPGQGNTEAFT.

This clonotype was picked up many times. This chain connects TRBV28 to TRBJ1-2; TRBD1 might be the D (5 bases). Looked up from germline, CDR1 is MDHEN and CDR2 is SYDVKM. Between the trimmed V and J ends, which lost 6 bases and 4 bases, there was a span of 12 bases. The CDR3 is made up of 13 amino acids. CDR3 coding DNA: TGTGCCAGCAGGCATGGGGGAAGCTATGGCTACACCTTC. Translation: CASRHGGSYGYTF.